The 29 T cell receptor beta chains given below trace back to one sample, sequenced in a study of human T cells and chemical hapten exposure. This sample's time point: patch test 1, 2 weeks after DPC sensitization. Treatment in this sample: therapeutic diphenylcyclopropenone sensitization with weekly scalp DPC. TCRdb fed the RACE reads into MiXCR, producing one record per CDR3 protein. This sample has about 360,000 distinct CDR3 sequences, with more than 4.5% found just once. Sequences were derived from whole blood, sampled in connection with sensitization to the hapten diphenylcyclopropenone (DPC). The receptors were sampled from a woman aged 50 to 65 with alopecia areata. Some clones in this sample may be carry-over from other donors' samples.

This clonotype was counted only a few times. This rearrangement joins TRBV4-2 to TRBJ2-1; no reliable D call. Germline V gene data show CDR1 as LGHNA and CDR2 as YNFKEQ. V dropped 1 base and J dropped 7 bases, with 8 bases sitting between them. This CDR3 is 13 amino acids long. CDR3 region: CASSQGPWNEQFF. CDR3 DNA sequence: TGTGCCAGCAGCCAAGGGCCTTGGAATGAGCAGTTCTTC.

This clonotype was counted ten times or more. The rearrangement uses TRBV20-1 and TRBJ1-5; no firm D call. The V end lost 0 bases, the J end lost 5 bases, and 8 bases lay between the germline ends. Germline V gene data show CDR1 as DFQATT and CDR2 as SNEGSKA (reference sequence). The CDR3 has 13 amino acids. The CDR3 region is CSAREDGYQPQHF. In DNA, the CDR3 is TGCAGTGCTAGAGAGGATGGGTATCAGCCCCAGCATTTT.

This clonotype was detected many times. The chain couples TRBV28 to TRBJ2-7, with 10 bases aligning to TRBD2. Germline lookup yields CDR1 MDHEN and CDR2 SYDVKM. The V segment lost 7 bases and the J segment 2 bases; nucleotides outside the gene matches: 11. This CDR3 spans 16 amino acids. This CDR3 reads CASTSGLAEFAYEQYF. The CDR3 bases are TGTGCCAGCACCTCAGGACTAGCGGAATTTGCCTACGAGCAGTACTTC.

The chain carries TRBV4-2 and TRBJ1-2; maybe TRBD1 (5 bases). In germline, CDR1 is LGHNA, CDR2 YNFKEQ. V lost 0 bases, J lost 2 bases, and 16 bases lay in between. The length of the CDR3 is 17 residues. The CDR3 coding sequence is TGTGCCAGCAGCCAAGATATCGGGACGTCCCGCAACTATGGCTACACCTTC. This encodes CASSQDIGTSRNYGYTF.

The J gene is TRBJ2-3, the V gene TRBV10-1; TRBD2 matches at 10 bases. Looked up from germline, CDR1 is WNHNN and CDR2 is SYGVQD (reference sequence). The CDR3 extends over 15 amino acids. V shed 10 bases, J shed 7 bases, and the junction held 14 bases outside the gene matches. In DNA, the CDR3 is TGCGCCACCTCGGTCGGGACTAGCGATATTTATACGCAGTATTTT. Translation: CATSVGTSDIYTQYF.

This clonotype has just a few counts. The chain combines TRBV6-5 with TRBJ2-1; D is unresolved. V was trimmed by 1 base and J by 10 bases, leaving 11 bases between them. The length of the CDR3 is 13 residues. Per the germline V gene, CDR1 is MNHEY and CDR2 is SVGAGI. CDR3 residues: CASSYFARREQFF. CDR3 DNA: TGTGCCAGCAGTTACTTCGCGAGAAGGGAGCAGTTCTTC.

The rearrangement joins TRBV29-1 to TRBJ2-2; D possibly corresponds to TRBD1 (6 bases). With 4 bases removed from V and 4 bases from J, the gap between germline ends came to 7 bases. The germline gives CDR1 SQVTM, CDR2 ANQGSEA. The CDR3 length is 12 residues. CDR3 region: CSVGQATGELFF. CDR3 in DNA: TGCAGCGTTGGACAGGCCACCGGGGAGCTGTTTTTT.

Ten or more counts support this clonotype. The chain recombines TRBV11-2 with TRBJ2-7, with 7 bases fitting TRBD1. The CDR3 is made up of 16 amino acids. Germline CDR1 SGHAT, CDR2 FQNNGV. V lost 1 base and J lost 2; bases outside the gene matches: 8. DNA for the CDR3: TGTGCCAGCAGCTTAGCCCGGGACAGTCGCCCCTACGAGCAGTACTTC. Its translation: CASSLARDSRPYEQYF.

This clonotype was found many times. CDR3 sequence: CASSYRPVTPANTGELFF. The CDR3 nucleotides are TGTGCCAGCAGTTACCGTCCAGTAACTCCAGCGAACACCGGGGAGCTGTTTTTT. The chain employs TRBV6-5 and TRBJ2-2; D is undetermined. The CDR3 covers 18 residues. The V end lost 2 bases, the J end lost 0 bases, and 16 bases lay between the germline ends. Germline V gene sequence: CDR1 MNHEY, CDR2 SVGAGI.

The chain joins TRBV6-1 to TRBJ2-4; 7 bases line up with TRBD1. This CDR3 contains 17 residues. The germline V gene has CDR1 MNHNS and CDR2 SASEGT. With V trimmed by 4 bases and J by 0 bases, 9 bases remained unmatched. CDR3 DNA: TGTGCCAGCAGTGTTACCGGGACAGCGGTAGCCAAAAACATTCAGTACTTC. Its translation: CASSVTGTAVAKNIQYF.

This clonotype was detected only a few times. The J gene is TRBJ2-1, the V gene TRBV18; TRBD2 agrees at 7 bases. CDR1 KGHSH and CDR2 LQKENI come from the germline V gene. This CDR3 contains 14 residues. V was pared by 3 bases and J by 2 bases, with 1 base of the junction left unmatched. The CDR3 sequence is CASSPGTTYNEQFF. The DNA for the CDR3 is TGTGCCAGCTCACCCGGGACTACCTACAATGAGCAGTTCTTC.

This clonotype has a handful of counts. This chain joins TRBV6-6 and TRBJ2-7; D is perhaps TRBD1 (5 bases). The ends were cut back, 2 bases at V and 0 bases at J, with 8 bases in the middle. The length of the CDR3 is 14 residues. CDR1 is MNHNY, CDR2 SVGAGI, per germline (reference sequence). This CDR3 reads CASSYRTLSYEQYF. The CDR3 DNA reads TGTGCCAGCAGTTACCGGACACTCTCCTACGAGCAGTACTTC.

This clonotype was counted ten times or more. This chain connects TRBV12-3 or TRBV12-4 to TRBJ2-1; D remains ambiguous. The CDR3 is made up of 12 amino acids. Trimming took 7 bases from V and 0 from J, leaving 4 bases between them. The CDR3 DNA is TGTGCCAGCACCAGCTCCTACAATGAGCAGTTCTTC. As protein: CASTSSYNEQFF.

On this clonotype: At one end the junction does not follow the germline gene, possibly because of a read error. The chain combines TRBV12-3 or TRBV12-4 with TRBJ1-3; 7 bases are a match to TRBD1. This CDR3 is built from 14 residues. The CDR3 DNA reads TGTGCCAGCTCCGACAGGGCATCTGGAAACGCCATATATTTT. Translated, it gives CASSDRASGNAIYF.

This clonotype was seen ten or more times. The gene calls are TRBV5-4 and TRBJ1-6, with D perhaps TRBD1 (5 bases). The germline V gene has CDR1 SGHNT and CDR2 YYREEE (reference sequence). The V end lost 1 base, the J end lost 16 bases, and 15 bases lay between the germline ends. The CDR3 contains 13 residues. CDR3 DNA: TGTGCCAGCAGCTTGTTGGACACTTGGTTTCTCCACTTT. Protein: CASSLLDTWFLHF. The full variable domain, in which reference TRBV5-4 and TRBJ1-6 provide the parts outside the CDR3, is ETGVTQSPTHLIKTRGQQVTLRCSSQSGHNTVSWYQQALGQGPQFIFQYYREEENGRGNFPPRFSGLQFPNYSSELNVNALELDDSALYLCASSLLDTWFLHFGNGTRLTVT.

This clonotype was picked up many times. Here the CDR3 reads CASSFGQGNTGELFF. CDR3 nucleotides: TGTGCCAGCAGCTTCGGACAGGGCAACACCGGGGAGCTGTTTTTT. The chain employs TRBV9 and TRBJ2-2, with TRBD1 matching 8 bases. Per germline, CDR1 SGDLS and CDR2 YYNGEE. The CDR3 consists of 15 residues. Unmatched junction bases numbered 4, after V lost 4 bases and J lost 2 bases.

This clonotype was seen a few times. The chain has TRBV28 and TRBJ2-7; TRBD1 matches 10 bases. Trimming cost V 6 bases and J 1 base; bases outside gene matches: 12. There are 17 residues in the CDR3. Germline values: CDR1 MDHEN, CDR2 SYDVKM. The CDR3 region has the DNA TGTGCCAGCAGGGCGGGACAGGGGCCTCTTTATTCCTACGAGCAGTACTTC. Translation: CASRAGQGPLYSYEQYF.

This clonotype was detected only a few times. The chain is built from TRBV7-9 and TRBJ2-1, with a tentative D call TRBD2 (6 bases). Germline V gives CDR1 SEHNR, CDR2 FQNEAQ (reference sequence). Between the trimmed V and J ends, which lost 5 bases and 4 bases, there was a span of 9 bases. The CDR3 sequence is 13 residues long. The CDR3 spells CASSHGGYNEQFF. The CDR3 DNA sequence: TGTGCCAGCAGCCACGGGGGATACAATGAGCAGTTCTTC.

To note about this clonotype: At one boundary the junction diverges from the germline segment, which might be a read error. V usage is TRBV6-6 and J usage is TRBJ2-7; no firm D call. CDR3 length equals 16 residues. Germline CDR1 is MNHNY and CDR2 is SVGAGI (reference sequence). The CDR3 DNA is TGTGCCAGCAGTTACTCCGGGCCTACGGTATCCTCCGAGCAGTACTTC. Protein sequence: CASSYSGPTVSSEQYF.

This clonotype has a handful of counts. This may be a read error: a much more frequent sequence differs by one nucleotide. The chain links TRBV5-1 to TRBJ1-1; D is unclear. Trimming removed 4 bases at V and 0 bases at J, with 10 bases between. Germline assignment: CDR1 SGHRS and CDR2 YFSETQ. CDR3 length: 14 residues. The CDR3 loop is CASSPAAMNTEAFF. For the CDR3, the DNA is TGCGCCAGCAGCCCCGCGGCCATGAACACTGAAGCTTTCTTT.

Notes on this clonotype: An end of the junction does not agree with germline; a read error may underlie this. The gene calls are TRBV12-5 and TRBJ2-1; 11 nucleotides agree with TRBD2. Germline values: CDR1 LGHNT, CDR2 FRNRAP. The CDR3 runs to 16 residues. The CDR3 region is CASGIFASGGRDERFF. The CDR3 DNA reads TGTGCTAGTGGTATATTCGCTAGCGGGGGGAGGGATGAGCGGTTCTTC.

This clonotype was seen repeatedly, ten times or more. This chain links TRBV20-1 with TRBJ1-6, with D possibly being TRBD1 (5 bases). In germline, CDR1 is DFQATT, CDR2 SNEGSKA (reference sequence). The CDR3 has 13 residues. The germline V and J ends were trimmed by 7 bases and 8 bases, with 15 bases remaining between them. CDR3 protein: CSVSGALDSPLHF. The CDR3 bases are TGCAGTGTTAGCGGGGCTTTGGATTCACCCCTCCACTTT.

This clonotype has more than one count but fewer than ten. This chain uses TRBV19 with TRBJ1-4; 8 nucleotides match TRBD1. Trimming took 8 bases from V and 0 from J; bases not matched to a gene: 5. There are 15 residues in the CDR3. Germline CDR1 reads LNHDA; CDR2 reads SQIVND (reference sequence). The CDR3 DNA follows: TGTGCCAGTTCCGGGACAGGCGCAACTAATGAAAAACTGTTTTTT. It specifies CASSGTGATNEKLFF.

This clonotype was recorded at least ten times. The rearrangement joins TRBV27 to TRBJ2-7, with 12 positions matching TRBD2. The junction had 1 base not matched to a gene; V was cut back by 4 bases and J by 3 bases. The germline V gene has CDR1 MNHEY and CDR2 SMNVEV (reference sequence). CDR3 length: 14 amino acids. DNA of the CDR3: TGTGCCAGCAGTTGGGGACTAGCGGGCTACGAGCAGTACTTC. It specifies CASSWGLAGYEQYF.

This clonotype occurred a few times. The chain links TRBV28 to TRBJ2-3; D is undetermined. Germline V lookup: CDR1 MDHEN, CDR2 SYDVKM. The CDR3 sequence is 12 residues long. Trimming took 5 bases from V and 4 from J, leaving 7 bases between them. The CDR3 loop reads CASSPESDTQYF. CDR3 in DNA: TGTGCCAGCAGTCCGGAGTCAGATACGCAGTATTTT.

This clonotype was found a few times. J is TRBJ1-2 and V is TRBV30; the match to TRBD1 covers 9 bases. The CDR3 extends over 14 amino acids. V was clipped by 4 bases and J by 3 bases; unmatched bases: 6. The germline CDR1 and CDR2 sequences are GTSNPN and SVGIG (reference sequence). The CDR3 DNA sequence: TGTGCCTGGACCCCCGGGACAGGGTACTATGGCTACACCTTC. Protein: CAWTPGTGYYGYTF.

This clonotype was observed a handful of times. This chain joins TRBV29-1 and TRBJ1-4; D may be TRBD1 (5 bases). CDR3 length: 13 amino acids. Per germline, CDR1 SQVTM and CDR2 ANQGSEA. Trimming shortened V by 0 bases and J by 10 bases, and 12 bases separated the two germline ends. The CDR3 DNA reads as TGCAGCGTTGAAGATGAGGGGAACGGAAAACTGTTTTTT. It translates to CSVEDEGNGKLFF. Supplemented by reference TRBV29-1 and TRBJ1-4, the full variable domain reads SAVISQKPSRDICQRGTSLTIQCQVDSQVTMMFWYRQQPGQSLTLIATANQGSEATYESGFVIDKFPISRPNLTFSTLTVSNMSPEDSSIYLCSVEDEGNGKLFFGSGTQLSVL.

The table lists this clonotype with many counts. This chain links TRBV12-3 or TRBV12-4 with TRBJ1-2, with D perhaps TRBD1 (5 bases). Trimming pared 6 bases from V and 3 bases from J, leaving 8 bases between. The CDR3 consists of 12 residues. The CDR3 reads CASSGAYYGYTF. The CDR3 DNA is TGTGCCAGCAGCGGGGCCTACTATGGCTACACCTTC.

This clonotype has at least ten counts. The chain employs TRBV2 and TRBJ2-3; 11 positions agree with TRBD2. V shed 6 bases and J 6 bases; nucleotides not matched to a gene: 8. Germline-derived CDR1 and CDR2 are SNHLY and FYNNEI. The CDR3 runs to 15 residues. CDR3 coding DNA: TGTGCCAGCAGGCCACTAGCGGGAGAAATGGATACGCAGTATTTT. Translated: CASRPLAGEMDTQYF.